A selection of T cell receptor beta chains follows, all from one sample in a study of technical replicates of blood from a handful of donors. TCRdb keeps only in-frame clones here, not all; method: immunoSEQ multiplex PCR. This repertoire shows 75,000 to 90,000 clones, nearly 95% found once; its top ten account for about 0.4%. Sequencing was performed on T cells isolated from PBMCs. These TCRs come from a human donor in good health. Each CDR3 is given with its conserved first and last residue. The order of the fields is CDR3 DNA, CDR3 protein, D gene, J gene, clone size, V gene. The D gene is left open where the match is weak. Rows may omit the clone size; those that give it use once, few, many or a size class.

cdr3_nt: TGCAGCGTGGGCGGCGGGACCTTGGCGGTCGAGCAGTACTTC
cdr3_aa: CSVGGGTLAVEQYF
d_call: NA
j_call: TRBJ2-7
clone_size: NA
v_call: TRBV29-1

cdr3_nt: TGTGCCAGCTCACCGTTGAGAGGGTTCACTGAAGCTTTCTTT
cdr3_aa: CASSPLRGFTEAFF
d_call: NA
j_call: TRBJ1-1
clone_size: NA
v_call: TRBV18

cdr3_nt: TGTGCCAGCAGCCAACTAGCGGGAGGGCCCTATGAGCAGTTCTTC
cdr3_aa: CASSQLAGGPYEQFF
d_call: TRBD2
j_call: TRBJ2-1
clone_size: NA
v_call: TRBV14

cdr3_nt: TGTGCCAGCAGTTACTCCCCGTTCGCGAACACCGGGGAGCTGTTTTTT
cdr3_aa: CASSYSPFANTGELFF
d_call: NA
j_call: TRBJ2-2
clone_size: NA
v_call: TRBV6-5

cdr3_nt: TGCGCCAGCAGCCTGGGACAGGGGGCTGTAGGCCAGCCCCAGCATTTT
cdr3_aa: CASSLGQGAVGQPQHF
d_call: TRBD1
j_call: TRBJ1-5
clone_size: NA
v_call: TRBV4-1

cdr3_nt: TGTGGTGCGGGGACCTACAATGAGCAGTTCTTC
cdr3_aa: CGAGTYNEQFF
d_call: NA
j_call: TRBJ2-1
clone_size: once
v_call: TRBV30

cdr3_nt: TGTGCCAGCTCACACTCGGGGGGGCACCCCTTGGGCAATCAGCCCCAGCATTTT
cdr3_aa: CASSHSGGHPLGNQPQHF
d_call: NA
j_call: TRBJ1-5
clone_size: NA
v_call: TRBV18

cdr3_nt: TGTGCCAGTAGTATGAGGGACAGGGTTTTCGATGAGCAGTTCTTC
cdr3_aa: CASSMRDRVFDEQFF
d_call: TRBD1
j_call: TRBJ2-1
clone_size: NA
v_call: TRBV19

cdr3_nt: TGTGCCTCGGAGGGGTGGGGGAGCTATGGCTACACCTTC
cdr3_aa: CASEGWGSYGYTF
d_call: NA
j_call: TRBJ1-2
clone_size: once
v_call: TRBV19

cdr3_nt: TGTGCCAGCAGTGAATGGTCGGGAAGGAACACTGAAGCTTTCTTT
cdr3_aa: CASSEWSGRNTEAFF
d_call: NA
j_call: TRBJ1-1
clone_size: once
v_call: TRBV2

cdr3_nt: TGCGCCAGCAGCCAAGTCTCAGGACAGCCAAACACCATATATTTT
cdr3_aa: CASSQVSGQPNTIYF
d_call: NA
j_call: TRBJ1-3
clone_size: NA
v_call: TRBV4-1

cdr3_nt: TGCGCCAGCAGCGGCCGGGACAGAGACCACAATGAGCAGTTCTTC
cdr3_aa: CASSGRDRDHNEQFF
d_call: TRBD1
j_call: TRBJ2-1
clone_size: NA
v_call: TRBV4-3

cdr3_nt: TGTGCCTGGAGTGTACTAGACGTCTATGGCTACACCTTC
cdr3_aa: CAWSVLDVYGYTF
d_call: NA
j_call: TRBJ1-2
clone_size: NA
v_call: TRBV30

cdr3_nt: TGCGCCAGCAGCTTGCTCCCGGGAGAGACCCAGTACTTC
cdr3_aa: CASSLLPGETQYF
d_call: NA
j_call: TRBJ2-5
clone_size: NA
v_call: TRBV5-1

cdr3_nt: TGTGCCAGCAGCGTGAGTAGCGGGATCTACGAGCAGTACTTC
cdr3_aa: CASSVSSGIYEQYF
d_call: TRBD2
j_call: TRBJ2-7
clone_size: NA
v_call: TRBV9

cdr3_nt: TGTGCCAGCAGAGAATTGTCCCTCTCCTACGAGCAGTACTTC
cdr3_aa: CASRELSLSYEQYF
d_call: NA
j_call: TRBJ2-7
clone_size: NA
v_call: TRBV2

cdr3_nt: TGTGCCAGCTCACCAACAGGGGAGAACACTGAAGCTTTCTTT
cdr3_aa: CASSPTGENTEAFF
d_call: TRBD1
j_call: TRBJ1-1
clone_size: NA
v_call: TRBV18

cdr3_nt: TGTGCCAGCAGATGGGCCACGGCCAAAAACATTCAGTACTTC
cdr3_aa: CASRWATAKNIQYF
d_call: NA
j_call: TRBJ2-4
clone_size: NA
v_call: TRBV2

cdr3_nt: TGTGCCAGCAGCTTATCGTCAGGGGTCGGCTACAATGAGCAGTTCTTC
cdr3_aa: CASSLSSGVGYNEQFF
d_call: NA
j_call: TRBJ2-1
clone_size: NA
v_call: TRBV11-3

cdr3_nt: TGTGCCAGCTCACCTGGACAGGTCCTCAATCAGCCCCAGCATTTT
cdr3_aa: CASSPGQVLNQPQHF
d_call: TRBD1
j_call: TRBJ1-5
clone_size: NA
v_call: TRBV18

cdr3_nt: TGTGCCAGCAGCCCCCGGGAGGAGGACGGGACCCAGTACTTC
cdr3_aa: CASSPREEDGTQYF
d_call: TRBD2
j_call: TRBJ2-5
clone_size: NA
v_call: TRBV9

cdr3_nt: TGCGCCAGCAGTGAGTCCTGGGGACAGGATTTGGGTGGCTACACCTTC
cdr3_aa: CASSESWGQDLGGYTF
d_call: TRBD1
j_call: TRBJ1-2
clone_size: NA
v_call: TRBV10-2

cdr3_nt: TGTGCCAGCTCACCAGCGACAGGGTACGAGCAGTACTTC
cdr3_aa: CASSPATGYEQYF
d_call: TRBD1
j_call: TRBJ2-7
clone_size: NA
v_call: TRBV18

cdr3_nt: TGCGCCAGCAGCCTGAGCGGGAGGGCCTACAATGAGCAGTTCTTC
cdr3_aa: CASSLSGRAYNEQFF
d_call: TRBD2
j_call: TRBJ2-1
clone_size: NA
v_call: TRBV4-3

cdr3_nt: TGTGCCAGCAGTGATAAAGCGGAGAACAATGAGCAGTTCTTC
cdr3_aa: CASSDKAENNEQFF
d_call: NA
j_call: TRBJ2-1
clone_size: NA
v_call: TRBV6-1

cdr3_nt: TGTGCCATCGGCCAAGCGGGAGAGCTCTACAATGAGCAGTTCTTC
cdr3_aa: CAIGQAGELYNEQFF
d_call: TRBD2
j_call: TRBJ2-1
clone_size: NA
v_call: TRBV10-3

cdr3_nt: TGTGCCAGCAGCCCCCACGGGGGGTATTTGGATGAGCAGTTCTTC
cdr3_aa: CASSPHGGYLDEQFF
d_call: TRBD2
j_call: TRBJ2-1
clone_size: NA
v_call: TRBV9

cdr3_nt: TGTGCCAGCAGCGCTCTAGCGCGTCAAGAGACCCAGTACTTC
cdr3_aa: CASSALARQETQYF
d_call: NA
j_call: TRBJ2-5
clone_size: once
v_call: TRBV7-9

cdr3_nt: TGTGCCAGCAGCTTAGAGTTCAAGAGGGAATATGGCTACACCTTC
cdr3_aa: CASSLEFKREYGYTF
d_call: NA
j_call: TRBJ1-2
clone_size: NA
v_call: TRBV7-9

cdr3_nt: TGTGCCATCAGTGACGGACTGTCACAAGAGACCCAGTACTTC
cdr3_aa: CAISDGLSQETQYF
d_call: NA
j_call: TRBJ2-5
clone_size: once
v_call: TRBV10-3

cdr3_nt: TGTGCCAGCAGTGAAGAGGGACAGTACAATCAGCCCCAGCATTTT
cdr3_aa: CASSEEGQYNQPQHF
d_call: TRBD1
j_call: TRBJ1-5
clone_size: NA
v_call: TRBV2

cdr3_nt: TGTGCCATCAAAGGGACTGGCTACAATGAGCAGTTCTTC
cdr3_aa: CAIKGTGYNEQFF
d_call: NA
j_call: TRBJ2-1
clone_size: few
v_call: TRBV10-3

cdr3_nt: TGTGCCTGGAGCGCCCGACTGATCGGCGAGCAGTACTTC
cdr3_aa: CAWSARLIGEQYF
d_call: NA
j_call: TRBJ2-7
clone_size: NA
v_call: TRBV30

cdr3_nt: TGTGCCAGCAGTTTAGCACAGGGGGTCATTAACCTCCCAACAATCCTTAATGAAAAACTGTTTTTT
cdr3_aa: CASSLAQGVINLPTILNEKLFF
d_call: TRBD1
j_call: TRBJ1-4
clone_size: once
v_call: TRBV28

cdr3_nt: TGTGCCAGCAGAACAACCCTGAACACTGAAGCTTTCTTT
cdr3_aa: CASRTTLNTEAFF
d_call: NA
j_call: TRBJ1-1
clone_size: few
v_call: TRBV5-6

cdr3_nt: TGTGCCAGCAGTGAAATAATACAGGCCTACAATGAGCAGTTCTTC
cdr3_aa: CASSEIIQAYNEQFF
d_call: NA
j_call: TRBJ2-1
clone_size: NA
v_call: TRBV6-1

cdr3_nt: TGTGCCAGCAGCGTTGCAGGGGGAGGTAACTATGGCTACACCTTC
cdr3_aa: CASSVAGGGNYGYTF
d_call: TRBD1
j_call: TRBJ1-2
clone_size: few
v_call: TRBV9

cdr3_nt: TGCAGCCTAAAAGGGACTGCCGATACGCAGTATTTT
cdr3_aa: CSLKGTADTQYF
d_call: NA
j_call: TRBJ2-3
clone_size: NA
v_call: TRBV29-1

cdr3_nt: TGTGCCAGCAGCTTAGGACAGCCCTCTGGAAACACCATATATTTT
cdr3_aa: CASSLGQPSGNTIYF
d_call: NA
j_call: TRBJ1-3
clone_size: NA
v_call: TRBV7-8

cdr3_nt: TGCGCCAGCTCCCCTGACGGAGCTAGCACAGATACGCAGTATTTT
cdr3_aa: CASSPDGASTDTQYF
d_call: NA
j_call: TRBJ2-3
clone_size: NA
v_call: TRBV4-3

cdr3_nt: TGTGCCAGCGACTCCGGGACAGAGCTCTACGAGCAGTACTTC
cdr3_aa: CASDSGTELYEQYF
d_call: TRBD1
j_call: TRBJ2-7
clone_size: NA
v_call: TRBV28

cdr3_nt: TGTGCCAGCGGGCGACAGGGAAACACCGGGGAGCTGTTTTTT
cdr3_aa: CASGRQGNTGELFF
d_call: TRBD1
j_call: TRBJ2-2
clone_size: NA
v_call: TRBV7-3

cdr3_nt: TGTGCCAGTAGTATCAAGAACACTGAAGCTTTCTTT
cdr3_aa: CASSIKNTEAFF
d_call: NA
j_call: TRBJ1-1
clone_size: NA
v_call: TRBV19

cdr3_nt: TGTGCCAGCAGCTTAGTCCCAGCGGGGGTAAACAATGAGCAGTTCTTC
cdr3_aa: CASSLVPAGVNNEQFF
d_call: TRBD2
j_call: TRBJ2-1
clone_size: NA
v_call: TRBV7-8

cdr3_nt: TGTGCCAGCAGCCCCGGGACTAGCGGATACAATGAGCAGTTCTTC
cdr3_aa: CASSPGTSGYNEQFF
d_call: TRBD2
j_call: TRBJ2-1
clone_size: NA
v_call: TRBV5-8

cdr3_nt: TGTGCCAGCAGCTTATTCCCAGGATTCTACGAGCAGTACTTC
cdr3_aa: CASSLFPGFYEQYF
d_call: NA
j_call: TRBJ2-7
clone_size: NA
v_call: TRBV13